This T cell receptor (beta chain) emerged from a study of blood T cell repertoires in COVID-19. Overall study: Sites in the United States, Italy and Spain provided acute and convalescent COVID-19 samples. Sample material is recorded as cDNA or gDNA derived from T cells, B-cell-depleted T cells, or PBMCs.

CDR1 and CDR2 from the germline V gene are KGHDR and SFDVKD. V lost 2 bases, J lost 2 bases, and 12 bases lay in between. This CDR3 is 15 amino acids long. Original data processing: Using reference gene primer amplification, nucleated cell counts were estimated. Generated by immunoSEQ multiplex PCR, the TCRdb table keeps only in-frame clones and is missing some. V, J and clone size reflect that table, while D and trimming were determined from the DNA. The table lists more than 200,000 clones, around 83% of them singletons. The chain is built from TRBV24-1 and TRBJ2-7; the D gene is possibly TRBD2 (5 bases). The specimen sequenced was peripheral blood. The source is a woman aged 45-65 years with acute or convalescent COVID-19. DNA for the CDR3: TGTGCCACCAGTGATTCGGGGTGGCTAGCCTACGAGCAGTACTTC. Its translation is CATSDSGWLAYEQYF.